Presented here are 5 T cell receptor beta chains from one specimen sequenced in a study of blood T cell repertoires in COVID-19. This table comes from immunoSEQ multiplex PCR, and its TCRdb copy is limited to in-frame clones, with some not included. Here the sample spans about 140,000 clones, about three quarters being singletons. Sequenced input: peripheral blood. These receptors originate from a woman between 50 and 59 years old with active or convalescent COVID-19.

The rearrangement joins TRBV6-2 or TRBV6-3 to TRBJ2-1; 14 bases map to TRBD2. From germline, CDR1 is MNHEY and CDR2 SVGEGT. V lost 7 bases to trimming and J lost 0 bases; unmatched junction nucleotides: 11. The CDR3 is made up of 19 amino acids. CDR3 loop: CASNPRTSGRTSSYNEQFF. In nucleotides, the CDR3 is TGTGCCAGCAACCCTAGGACTAGCGGGAGGACTAGCTCCTACAATGAGCAGTTCTTC.

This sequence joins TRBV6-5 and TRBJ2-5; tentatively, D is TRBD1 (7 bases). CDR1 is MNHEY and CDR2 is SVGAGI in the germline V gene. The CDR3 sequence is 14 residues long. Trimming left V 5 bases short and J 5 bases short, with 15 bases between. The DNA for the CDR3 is TGTGCCAGCAGTAAGGAGGGGGCTAGGGAGACCCAGTACTTC. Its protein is CASSKEGARETQYF.

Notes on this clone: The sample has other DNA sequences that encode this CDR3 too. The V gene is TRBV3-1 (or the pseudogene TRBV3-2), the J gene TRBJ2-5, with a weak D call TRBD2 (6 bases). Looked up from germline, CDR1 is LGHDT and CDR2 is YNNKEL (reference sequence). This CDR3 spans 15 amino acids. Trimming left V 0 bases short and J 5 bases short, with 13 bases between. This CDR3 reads CASSQDPLAAETQYF. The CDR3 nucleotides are TGTGCCAGCAGCCAAGACCCGTTAGCGGCGGAGACCCAGTACTTC.

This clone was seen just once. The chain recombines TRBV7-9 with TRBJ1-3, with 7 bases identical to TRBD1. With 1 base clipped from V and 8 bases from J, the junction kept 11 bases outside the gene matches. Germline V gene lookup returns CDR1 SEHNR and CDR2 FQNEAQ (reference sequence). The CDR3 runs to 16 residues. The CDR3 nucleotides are TGTGCCAGCAGCTTAGTGACAGGGAGTTTCGGGCACACCATATATTTT. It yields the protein CASSLVTGSFGHTIYF.

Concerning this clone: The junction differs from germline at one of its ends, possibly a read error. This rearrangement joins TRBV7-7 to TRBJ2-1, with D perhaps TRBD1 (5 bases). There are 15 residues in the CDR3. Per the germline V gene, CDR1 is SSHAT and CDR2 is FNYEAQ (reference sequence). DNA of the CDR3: TGTGCTAGCAGCCCATCCATTGCAGGGTACAGTGAGCAGTTCTTC. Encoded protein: CASSPSIAGYSEQFF.